What follows are 31 T cell receptor beta chains derived from one specimen sequenced in a study of beta chain features in type 1 diabetes. Overall study findings and caveats: Moderate yet significant TCRB CDR3 shortening was seen in Type 1 diabetes patients in all four CD4+ subsets.

Which antigens these TCRs recognize remains unknown. Isolated RNA was reverse transcribed in full, so expressed TCRB transcripts were sequenced. Only in-frame clones appear in the TCRdb table, and some are missing; sequencing was by immunoSEQ multiplex PCR. The sample records some 360,000 clones, 9.6% being singletons. Sequencing was done on a sample of central memory CD4+ T cells from blood. The origin of the receptors is a young man with type 1 diabetes.

The genes are TRBV10-1 and TRBJ1-1; no clear D gene. Germline loops: CDR1 WNHNN, CDR2 SYGVQD (reference sequence). The CDR3 contains 13 residues. V was clipped by 3 bases and J by 2 bases, with 7 bases between them. The CDR3 DNA reads as TGCGCCAGCAGTGAAAGCTCAAACACTGAAGCTTTCTTT. Its protein is CASSESSNTEAFF.

This clone was counted many times. The chain combines TRBV13 with TRBJ2-1; D not resolved. Per germline, CDR1 PRHDT and CDR2 FYEKMQ (reference sequence). Trimming cost V 0 bases and J 6 bases, with 3 bases left between them. This CDR3 region has 12 residues. CDR3 amino acids: CASSLGPNEQFF. Written as DNA, the CDR3 is TGTGCCAGCAGCTTAGGTCCCAATGAGCAGTTCTTC.

The chain carries TRBV2 and TRBJ2-2, with D possibly being TRBD1 (6 bases). The CDR3 loop spans 15 amino acids. Trimming pared 6 bases from V and 1 base from J, leaving 12 bases between. Germline V gives CDR1 SNHLY, CDR2 FYNNEI. The CDR3 protein is CASSVGHRNTGELFF. In nucleotides, the CDR3 is TGTGCCAGCAGCGTGGGACATCGGAACACCGGGGAGCTGTTTTTT. Full variable domain (rest looked up from reference TRBV2 and TRBJ2-2): EPEVTQTPSHQVTQMGQEVILRCVPISNHLYFYWYRQILGQKVEFLVSFYNNEISEKSEIFDDQFSVERPDGSNFTLKIRSTKLEDSAMYFCASSVGHRNTGELFFGEGSRLTVL.

This clone was recorded a few times. The chain couples TRBV28 to TRBJ1-2; TRBD1 agrees at 8 bases. Germline CDR1 reads MDHEN; CDR2 reads SYDVKM. V dropped 6 bases and J dropped 4; count of bases not matched to a gene: 1. The CDR3 sequence is 12 residues long. The CDR3 here is CASSGQGYGYTF. Written as DNA, the CDR3 is TGTGCCAGCAGCGGACAGGGCTATGGCTACACCTTC.

This clone has only one observation. Within the sample, other DNA sequences also encode this same CDR3. The chain has TRBV6-5 and TRBJ1-5, with a possible D match to TRBD1 (5 bases). V lost 0 bases to trimming and J lost 3 bases, with 9 bases between them. The CDR3 is 15 residues long. Germline loops: CDR1 MNHEY, CDR2 SVGAGI. The CDR3 reads CASSYSGGDNQPQHF. The CDR3 region has the DNA TGTGCCAGCAGTTACTCTGGGGGTGACAATCAGCCCCAGCATTTT.

A word on this clone: The same CDR3 can be traced to other DNA sequences in this sample. This sequence joins TRBV4-2 and TRBJ1-4; no clear D gene. Germline V gene lookup returns CDR1 LGHNA and CDR2 YNFKEQ. V was trimmed by 0 bases and J by 2 bases, leaving 7 bases between them. The CDR3 spans 15 residues. DNA for the CDR3: TGTGCCAGCAGCCAAGAGGGAGGGACTAATGAAAAACTGTTTTTT. It specifies CASSQEGGTNEKLFF.

This clone occurred a few times. This CDR3 is CASSLQMNTEAFF. CDR3 nucleotides: TGTGCCAGCAGCCTACAGATGAACACTGAAGCTTTCTTT. The rearrangement joins TRBV11-2 to TRBJ1-1, with unresolved D. The V end lost 5 bases, the J end lost 0 bases, and 7 bases lay between the germline ends. The CDR3 has 13 amino acids. From germline, CDR1 is SGHAT and CDR2 FQNNGV.

This rearrangement joins TRBV5-4 to TRBJ2-7, with 8 nucleotides matching TRBD2. V lost 4 bases and J lost 3; bases outside the gene matches: 15. CDR3 size: 17 residues. In germline, CDR1 is SGHNT, CDR2 YYREEE (reference sequence). The DNA of the CDR3 is TGTGCCAGCAGCCCTTTGACTGCGGGAGGAGGTGACTACGAGCAGTACTTC. Translating gives CASSPLTAGGGDYEQYF.

V is TRBV6-1 and J is TRBJ2-7, with no clear D. This CDR3 spans 13 amino acids. Germline-derived CDR1 and CDR2 are MNHNS and SASEGT. Trimming left V 2 bases short and J 6 bases short, with 11 bases between. CDR3 DNA: TGTGCCAGCAGTGAAAAAATAGGCTTCGAGCAGTACTTC. Protein sequence: CASSEKIGFEQYF.

This clone was seen a handful of times. The CDR3 loop is CASTSLRGGGNTIYF. CDR3 nucleotides: TGTGCCAGCACCTCTCTTAGAGGGGGCGGAAACACCATATATTTT. The chain has TRBV2 and TRBJ1-3; 7 bases are a match to TRBD1. This CDR3 is 15 amino acids long. Germline lookup yields CDR1 SNHLY and CDR2 FYNNEI. Losses at the gene ends were 7 bases for V and 4 bases for J; bases not matched to a gene: 10.

The CDR3 loop reads CASSLKGFSSYNEQFF. CDR3 nucleotide sequence: TGTGCCAGCAGTTTAAAAGGGTTTAGCTCCTACAATGAGCAGTTCTTC. This chain links TRBV28 with TRBJ2-1, with D uncertain. V lost 2 bases, J lost 0 bases, and 11 bases lay in between. This CDR3 has 16 amino acids. The V gene's germline CDR1 is MDHEN and CDR2 SYDVKM.

V is TRBV14 and J is TRBJ1-2; TRBD1 might be the D (5 bases). The CDR3 contains 11 residues. V lost 3 bases to trimming and J lost 8 bases, with 7 bases between them. Germline V lookup: CDR1 SGHDN, CDR2 FVKESK. The chain's CDR3 is CASSHREGYTF. DNA of the CDR3: TGTGCCAGCAGCCACAGGGAGGGCTACACCTTC.

The V call is TRBV25-1, the J call TRBJ2-7, with D perhaps TRBD1 (5 bases). The germline V and J ends were trimmed by 8 bases and 1 base, with 9 bases remaining between them. This CDR3 comprises 12 residues. CDR1 is MGHDK, CDR2 SYGVNS, per germline. The CDR3 here is CASGQGSYEQYF. CDR3 in DNA: TGTGCCAGCGGCCAGGGATCCTACGAGCAGTACTTC.

V and J are TRBV5-1 and TRBJ2-7, with 13 bases identical to TRBD2. V was pared by 4 bases and J by 1 base, with 5 bases of the junction left unmatched. CDR1 is SGHRS, CDR2 YFSETQ, per germline. The CDR3 covers 16 residues. The CDR3 region has the DNA TGCGCCAGCAGCCCACGGACTAGCGGGGGATCCTACGAGCAGTACTTC. Protein product: CASSPRTSGGSYEQYF.

The table lists this clone with a few counts. Other nucleotide sequences in the sample specify the same CDR3. The chain uses TRBV27 and TRBJ2-6; no definite D call. Germline V gene lookup returns CDR1 MNHEY and CDR2 SMNVEV (reference sequence). This CDR3 has 16 amino acids. The germline V and J ends were trimmed by 5 bases and 0 bases, with 11 bases remaining between them. The CDR3 DNA follows: TGTGCCAGCAGTACTACAGTGAGCTCTGGGGCCAACGTCCTGACTTTC. It specifies CASSTTVSSGANVLTF.

The chain joins TRBV10-3 to TRBJ2-7; D not certain. V shed 6 bases and J shed 0 bases, with 12 bases lying between them. Germline V gives CDR1 ENHRY, CDR2 SYGVKD. The CDR3 contains 14 residues. The CDR3 region has the DNA TGTGCCATCAGACCTGCAGCAGACTCCTACGAGCAGTACTTC. Translation gives CAIRPAADSYEQYF.

This clone was observed a few times. The CDR3 nucleotides are TGCGCCAGCAGCCAAGATGGCAAGAATCAGCCCCAGCATTTT. It is translated as CASSQDGKNQPQHF. V and J are TRBV4-3 and TRBJ1-5; D is undetermined. Trimming took off 0 bases at V and 4 bases at J, with 7 bases between the two ends. Germline V gene data show CDR1 as LGHNA and CDR2 as YSLEER. This CDR3 has 14 residues.

This clone was seen only a few times. The rearrangement links TRBV19 to TRBJ2-7; tentatively, D is TRBD2 (6 bases). CDR1 and CDR2 from the germline V gene are LNHDA and SQIVND (reference sequence). This CDR3 comprises 15 residues. Trimming took off 1 base at V and 1 base at J, with 11 bases between the two ends. CDR3 coding DNA: TGTGCCAGTAGTATAGCCGGCAGCGGGTCCTACGAGCAGTACTTC. It is translated as CASSIAGSGSYEQYF. The full variable domain, its missing parts supplied by reference TRBV19 and TRBJ2-7, is DGGITQSPKYLFRKEGQNVTLSCEQNLNHDAMYWYRQDPGQGLRLIYYSQIVNDFQKGDIAEGYSVSREKKESFPLTVTSAQKNPTAFYLCASSIAGSGSYEQYFGPGTRLTVT.

In this sample, this clone turned up a few times. V and J are TRBV20-1 and TRBJ2-1, with a possible D match to TRBD1 (5 bases). The CDR3 has 11 residues. Trimming removed 6 bases from V and 9 bases from J, with 12 bases in between. Germline-derived CDR1 and CDR2 are DFQATT and SNEGSKA (reference sequence). The CDR3 nucleotides read TGCAGTGCAGACTTTAGGGGTGAGCAGTTCTTC. It is translated as CSADFRGEQFF.

This clone was counted a few times. The V and J genes are TRBV9 and TRBJ2-2, with 7 bases matching TRBD1. Germline loops: CDR1 SGDLS, CDR2 YYNGEE. With V trimmed by 4 bases and J by 6 bases, 9 bases remained unmatched. The CDR3 length is 15 residues. The DNA of the CDR3 is TGTGCCAGCAGCCAAATCGACAGGGTCCCCGGGGAGCTGTTTTTT. It encodes CASSQIDRVPGELFF. Complete variable domain (other parts from reference TRBV9 and TRBJ2-2): DSGVTQTPKHLITATGQRVTLRCSPRSGDLSVYWYQQSLDQGLQFLIQYYNGEERAKGNILERFSAQQFPDLHSELNLSSLELGDSALYFCASSQIDRVPGELFFGEGSRLTVL.

Ten or more counts support this clone. The chain employs TRBV29-1 and TRBJ1-2; D ambiguous. CDR1 SQVTM and CDR2 ANQGSEA come from the germline V gene. This CDR3 contains 11 residues. V lost 6 bases and J 6 bases, leaving 11 bases between the germline ends. DNA for the CDR3: TGCAGCGTGATTTACACGGATGGCTACACCTTC. This encodes CSVIYTDGYTF.

This clone was seen a few times. The V gene is TRBV5-1, the J gene TRBJ1-4; 7 bases are shared with TRBD1. Germline V lookup: CDR1 SGHRS, CDR2 YFSETQ. Trimming removed 3 bases from V and 0 bases from J; junction bases left unmatched: 5. This CDR3 region has 16 residues. As DNA, the CDR3 is TGCGCCAGCAGCTGGGGACAGTCTGCAACTAATGAAAAACTGTTTTTT. It encodes CASSWGQSATNEKLFF.

Only a few counts were recorded for this clone. The chain recombines TRBV5-1 with TRBJ2-2, with D possibly matching TRBD2 (6 bases). The germline V gene has CDR1 SGHRS and CDR2 YFSETQ. Trimming removed 0 bases from V and 6 bases from J, with 18 bases in between. This CDR3 region has 17 residues. This chain's CDR3 is CASSLVGGGIWSGELFF. The CDR3 coding sequence is TGCGCCAGCAGCTTGGTGGGAGGAGGAATTTGGTCCGGGGAGCTGTTTTTT.

Only a few counts were recorded for this clone. The J gene is TRBJ1-2, the V gene TRBV2; 8 bases fit TRBD1. Unmatched junction bases numbered 6, after V lost 4 bases and J lost 8 bases. The germline V gene has CDR1 SNHLY and CDR2 FYNNEI. This CDR3 is built from 13 residues. In DNA form, the CDR3 reads TGTGCCAGCAGTGTTCAGGGGGCTTGGGGCTACACCTTC. Its protein is CASSVQGAWGYTF.

This chain joins TRBV7-2 and TRBJ2-5, with 8 bases aligning to TRBD1. The CDR3 is 12 residues long. The J segment lost 5 bases and the V segment lost 4 bases, leaving 0 bases of the junction unmatched. Germline values: CDR1 SGHTA, CDR2 FQGNSA. The CDR3 loop reads CASSWTGETQYF. CDR3 DNA sequence: TGTGCCAGCAGCTGGACAGGGGAGACCCAGTACTTC.

Only a few counts were recorded for this clone. The chain is built from TRBV6-5 and TRBJ1-1; tentative D call: TRBD1 (6 bases). CDR1 and CDR2 (germline): MNHEY, SVGAGI. V was pared by 6 bases and J by 1 base, with 12 bases between. This CDR3 region has 14 residues. This CDR3 reads CASRTQGGNTEAFF. For the CDR3, the DNA is TGTGCCAGCAGGACCCAAGGGGGGAACACTGAAGCTTTCTTT.

A few counts support this clone. The CDR3 DNA is TGTGCCAGCAGTTTGGACAGGTACTCCTACGAGCAGTACTTC. This sequence encodes CASSLDRYSYEQYF. This chain joins TRBV7-7 and TRBJ2-7, with 7 nucleotides matching TRBD1. Germline lookup yields CDR1 SSHAT and CDR2 FNYEAQ (reference sequence). V gave up 6 bases and J gave up 0 bases; unmatched junction bases: 5. The CDR3 is 14 amino acids. Combining the CDR3 with reference TRBV7-7 and TRBJ2-7 gives the whole variable domain GAGVSQSPRYKVTKRGQDVTLRCDPISSHATLYWYQQALGQGPEFLTYFNYEAQPDKSGLPSDRFSAERPEGSISTLTIQRTEQRDSAMYRCASSLDRYSYEQYFGPGTRLTVT.

This chain uses TRBV7-9 with TRBJ2-3; 12 bases are shared with TRBD2. After removal of 5 bases from V and 5 bases from J, the junction contained 5 bases not matched to a gene. Germline CDR1 reads SEHNR; CDR2 reads FQNEAQ (reference sequence). The CDR3 runs 15 residues. The DNA of the CDR3 is TGTGCCAGCAGCCGACGGACTAGCGGGGTAGATACGCAGTATTTT. Its translation: CASSRRTSGVDTQYF.

In its sample, this clone was seen many times. This chain connects TRBV4-3 to TRBJ1-1; D may be TRBD1 (5 bases). V shed 1 base and J shed 1 base, with 10 bases lying between them. The CDR3 covers 15 residues. Germline V gene sequence: CDR1 LGHNA, CDR2 YSLEER. CDR3 coding DNA: TGCGCCAGCAGCCAAGCAGGGACTGCGAACACTGAAGCTTTCTTT. This encodes CASSQAGTANTEAFF.

The chain has TRBV29-1 and TRBJ1-2, with TRBD1 matching 8 bases. This CDR3 contains 13 residues. Trimming at V came to 4 bases and at J to 6 bases, leaving 7 bases not matched to a gene. The germline gives CDR1 SQVTM, CDR2 ANQGSEA. The DNA for the CDR3 is TGCAGCGTTGGAGAAGGACAGGGTGATGGCTACACCTTC. This sequence encodes CSVGEGQGDGYTF.

This clone was counted a few times. Other DNA sequences in this specimen translate into the identical CDR3. The gene calls are TRBV7-6 and TRBJ1-5, with D perhaps matching TRBD1 (5 bases). Germline CDR1 is SGHVS and CDR2 is FNYEAQ. Trimming left V 5 bases short and J 0 bases short, with 11 bases between. The CDR3 loop spans 15 amino acids. Here the CDR3 reads CASSVGAHSNQPQHF. The CDR3 coding sequence is TGTGCCAGCAGCGTTGGGGCCCATAGCAATCAGCCCCAGCATTTT.